This record concerns one TCR beta chain sequence. Its antigen is currently unknown. These data are taken from a study of cytomegalovirus exposure and HLA in healthy donors. General observations from the study: Within an earlier analysis, most TCR beta V segments proved productive either about 90% or about 30% of the time. Serostatus for CMV was the only available immune exposure information.

Primers: 60 Vbeta forward and 13 Jbeta reverse. This table comes from immunoSEQ multiplex PCR, and its TCRdb copy is limited to in-frame clones, with some not included. The sample lists some 170,000 clones, around 76% occurring once. Sampled while nominally healthy, donors likely had unrecorded immune exposures. Germline V gene sequence: CDR1 SGHDN, CDR2 FVKESK. The CDR3 contains 13 residues. V lost 5 bases to trimming and J lost 3 bases, with 10 bases between them. This receptor was obtained from a girl aged 5-17 years in good health and CMV-seropositive. The chain recombines TRBV14 with TRBJ1-1; TRBD1 might be the D (5 bases). Specimen: PBMCs. The CDR3 spells CASSDQGHTEAFF. The CDR3 DNA reads as TGTGCCAGCAGCGACCAGGGCCACACTGAAGCTTTCTTT.